A selection of T cell receptor beta chains follows, all from one sample in a study of T cells in Graves' hyperthyroidism and ophthalmopathy. TCRdb reprocessed the multiplex PCR reads via MiXCR and lists one record per CDR3 protein. Among approximately 430,000 distinct CDR3 sequences, approximately 14% were seen once, and the ten largest hold roughly an eighth. The sample consisted of blood. The receptors come from a woman aged 18-29 years with Graves' hyperthyroidism. Both conserved end residues are part of each CDR3. D genes are given only for firm matches. The listing skips clone size in some rows; elsewhere it reads once, few, many or a size class.

j_call v_call clone_size d_call cdr3_nt cdr3_aa
TRBJ2-7 TRBV4-3 . . TGCGCCAGCAGCCAAGTGGCCAGGGGATACGAGCAGTACTTC CASSQVARGYEQYF
TRBJ2-1 TRBV2 . . TGTGCCAGCACCCGTGACGGGGGAACTTACAATGAGCAGTTCTTC CASTRDGGTYNEQFF
TRBJ1-1 TRBV10-3 many . TGTGCCATCAGTGATGGACAGCGTGGGGCTGAAGCTTTCTTT CAISDGQRGAEAFF
TRBJ2-3 TRBV20-1 many . TGCAGTGCTATCCCAAACACAGATACGCAGTATTTT CSAIPNTDTQYF
TRBJ2-1 TRBV6-2/TRBV6-3 many TRBD1 TGTGCCAGCATCGCACAGGGGGCTGGGTACAATGAGCAGTTCTTC CASIAQGAGYNEQFF
TRBJ2-1 TRBV19 . TRBD1 TGTGCCAGTAGTCCTTGGGACAGCCAGTACAATGAGCAGTTCTTC CASSPWDSQYNEQFF
TRBJ2-7 TRBV27 many TRBD2 TGTGCCAGCAGCCTAGCGGGAGCCTCCTACGAGCAGTACTTC CASSLAGASYEQYF
TRBJ2-7 TRBV20-1 many TRBD2 TGCAGTGCTGGGGGATGGCGGGGGGGCCGGGACGAGCAGTACTTC CSAGGWRGGRDEQYF
TRBJ1-1 TRBV27 . TRBD1 TGTGCCAGCAGTTTCCCCGACAGGGTCACTGAAGCTTTCTTT CASSFPDRVTEAFF
TRBJ2-7 TRBV4-1 . . TGCGCCAGCAGCCATCAGCTTAGTCGGGACAACTCCTTTACCGAGCAGTACTTC CASSHQLSRDNSFTEQYF
TRBJ2-5 TRBV6-1 . . TGTGCCAGCAGCCGGACAGGCGGGAAGACCCAGTACTTC CASSRTGGKTQYF
TRBJ1-1 TRBV2 many . TGTGCCAGCAGTGTCACAGGGCACACTGAAGCTTTCTTT CASSVTGHTEAFF
TRBJ2-4 TRBV12-3/TRBV12-4 few . TGTGCCAGCAGTTTTTCCTGGGACATTCAGTACTTC CASSFSWDIQYF
TRBJ2-5 TRBV10-3 many TRBD2 TGTGCCACCGAGACGGAGCGGGGCGGGGAGACCCAGTACTTC CATETERGGETQYF
TRBJ1-5 TRBV11-2 . . TGTGCCAGCAGCTTATCCCCGGGACGGCAGCCCCAGCATTTT CASSLSPGRQPQHF
TRBJ1-3 TRBV10-3 . TRBD1 TGTGCCATCAGTCAGGAGGGGGCAGGAAACACCATATATTTT CAISQEGAGNTIYF
TRBJ2-5 TRBV12-3/TRBV12-4 many TRBD1 TGTGCCAGCAGTCTCCTACAGGGGGTGGGGGAGACCCAGTACTTC CASSLLQGVGETQYF
TRBJ2-3 TRBV7-2 . TRBD2 TGTGCCAGCAGCTGGCTAGCGGGAGGGCCAGATACGCAGTATTTT CASSWLAGGPDTQYF
TRBJ2-6 TRBV6-2/TRBV6-3 . . TGTGCCAGCAGTTACCCAGGGGGGATCTCGGTTGGGGCCAACGTCCTGACTTTC CASSYPGGISVGANVLTF
TRBJ2-5 TRBV18 few . TGTGCCAGCTCGGGGAATCTAGTCAGTAGCGGAGAGACCCAGTACTTC CASSGNLVSSGETQYF
TRBJ2-5 TRBV12-3/TRBV12-4 many . TGTGCCAGCAGTTTGGGAGCCGGAGGGGGAGGACAAGAGACCCAGTACTTC CASSLGAGGGGQETQYF
TRBJ2-1 TRBV27 many . TGTGCCAGTCCCGGAAAGAATCTTTACAATGAGCAGTTCTTC CASPGKNLYNEQFF
TRBJ1-5 TRBV6-1 many TRBD1 TGTGCCAGCAGCGCCGGGACAGGGATTAGCAATCAGCCCCAGCATTTT CASSAGTGISNQPQHF
TRBJ2-3 TRBV3-1 . . TGTGCCAGCAGCCAAGGGGTCAGGCGCACAGATACGCAGTATTTT CASSQGVRRTDTQYF
TRBJ2-2 TRBV5-1 . . TGCGCCAGCAGCTGGGAGAGCGGCAACACCGGGGAGCTGTTTTTT CASSWESGNTGELFF
TRBJ1-1 TRBV5-1 many . TGCGCCAGCAGCTTCGGGGACATGACCACTGAAGCTTTCTTT CASSFGDMTTEAFF
TRBJ1-1 TRBV4-3 . . TGCGCCAGCAGCCAAGATGTATTTGGGGCGAACACTGAAGCTTTCTTT CASSQDVFGANTEAFF
TRBJ2-3 TRBV11-3 . . TGTGCCAGCAGCTTATCTTGGGGGGCTACGCAGTATTTT CASSLSWGATQYF
TRBJ2-1 TRBV9 . . TGTGCCAGCAGCGTAGACCATGAGCAGTTCTTC CASSVDHEQFF